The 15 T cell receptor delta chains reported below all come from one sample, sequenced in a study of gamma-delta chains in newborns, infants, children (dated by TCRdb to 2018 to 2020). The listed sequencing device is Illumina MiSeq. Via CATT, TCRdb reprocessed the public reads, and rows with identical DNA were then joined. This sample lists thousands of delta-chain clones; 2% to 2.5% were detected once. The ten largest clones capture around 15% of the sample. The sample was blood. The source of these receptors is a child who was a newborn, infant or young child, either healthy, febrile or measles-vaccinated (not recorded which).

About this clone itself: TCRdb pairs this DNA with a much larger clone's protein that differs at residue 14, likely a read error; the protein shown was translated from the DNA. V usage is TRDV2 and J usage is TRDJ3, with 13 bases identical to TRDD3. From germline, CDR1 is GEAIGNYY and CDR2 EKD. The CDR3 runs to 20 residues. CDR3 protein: CACDRLGDTRSSWNTRQMFF. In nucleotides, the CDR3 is TGTGCCTGTGACAGACTGGGGGATACGCGGAGCTCCTGGAACACCCGACAGATGTTTTTC.

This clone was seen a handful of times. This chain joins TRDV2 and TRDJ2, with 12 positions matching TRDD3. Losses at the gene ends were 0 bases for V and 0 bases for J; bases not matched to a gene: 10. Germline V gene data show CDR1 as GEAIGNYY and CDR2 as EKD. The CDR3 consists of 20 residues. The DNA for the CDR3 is TGTGCCTGTGACACCCTAGTACTGGGGGATACTCCCGCTTTGACAGCACAACTCTTCTTT. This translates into CACDTLVLGDTPALTAQLFF.

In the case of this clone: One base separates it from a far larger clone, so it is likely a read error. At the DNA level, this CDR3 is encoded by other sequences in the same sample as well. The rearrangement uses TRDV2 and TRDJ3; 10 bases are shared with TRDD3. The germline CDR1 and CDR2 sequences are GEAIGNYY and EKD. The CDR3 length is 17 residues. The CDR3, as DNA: TGTGCCTGTGACACCGTACTGGGGGATTGGGACACCCGACAGATGTTCTTC. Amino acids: CACDTVLGDWDTRQMFF.

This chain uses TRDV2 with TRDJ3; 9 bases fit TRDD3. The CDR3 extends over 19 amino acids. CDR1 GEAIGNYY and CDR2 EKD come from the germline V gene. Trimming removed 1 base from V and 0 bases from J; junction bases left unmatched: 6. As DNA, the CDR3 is TGTGCCTGTGACACGGCCTGGGGGATTCTCTCCTGGGACACCCGACAGATGTTTTTC. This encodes CACDTAWGILSWDTRQMFF.

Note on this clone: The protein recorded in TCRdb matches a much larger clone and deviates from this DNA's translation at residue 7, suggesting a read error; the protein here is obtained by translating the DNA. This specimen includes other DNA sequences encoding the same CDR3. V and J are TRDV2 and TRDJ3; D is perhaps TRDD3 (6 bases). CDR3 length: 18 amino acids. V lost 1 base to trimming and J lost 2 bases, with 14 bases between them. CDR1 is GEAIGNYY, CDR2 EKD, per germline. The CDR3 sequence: CACDTGRYAAWDTRQMFF. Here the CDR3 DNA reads TGTGCCTGTGACACGGGGCGATACGCGGCCTGGGACACCCGACAGATGTTTTTC.

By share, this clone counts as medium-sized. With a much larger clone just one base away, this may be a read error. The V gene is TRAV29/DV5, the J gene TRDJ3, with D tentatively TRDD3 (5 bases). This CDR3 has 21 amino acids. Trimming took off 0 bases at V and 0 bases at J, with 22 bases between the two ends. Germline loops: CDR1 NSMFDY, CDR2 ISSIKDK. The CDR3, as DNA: TGTGCAGCAAGCGCGGGAATTGGACGGGGGTTAAGCTCCTGGGACACCCGACAGATGTTTTTC. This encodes CAASAGIGRGLSSWDTRQMFF.

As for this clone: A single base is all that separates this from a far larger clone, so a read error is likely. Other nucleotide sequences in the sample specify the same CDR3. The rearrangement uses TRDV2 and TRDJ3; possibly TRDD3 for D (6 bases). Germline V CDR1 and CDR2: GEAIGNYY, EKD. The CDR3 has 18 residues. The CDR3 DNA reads TGTGCCTGTGACACCTGGGGATCCAGCTCCTGGGACACACGACAGATGTTTTTC. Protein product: CACDTWGSSSWDTRQMFF.

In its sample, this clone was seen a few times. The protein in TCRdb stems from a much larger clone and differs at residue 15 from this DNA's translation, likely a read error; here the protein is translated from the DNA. Here the CDR3 reads CACHTGGYDWDTRQTFF. The CDR3 nucleotides read TGTGCCTGCCATACTGGGGGATACGACTGGGACACCCGACAGACGTTTTTC. This rearrangement joins TRDV2 to TRDJ3; 13 bases fit TRDD3. The CDR3 is 17 amino acids. The germline V gene has CDR1 GEAIGNYY and CDR2 EKD.

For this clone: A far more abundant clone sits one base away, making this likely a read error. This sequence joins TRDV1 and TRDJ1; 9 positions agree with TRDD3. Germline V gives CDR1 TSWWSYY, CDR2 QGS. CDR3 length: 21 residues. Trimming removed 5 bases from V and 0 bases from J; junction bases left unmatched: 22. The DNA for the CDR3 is TGTGCTCTTGGGCCGAGCGGTCCTAAACAGGGGATACGCCCGGACACCGATAAACTCATCTTT. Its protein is CALGPSGPKQGIRPDTDKLIF.

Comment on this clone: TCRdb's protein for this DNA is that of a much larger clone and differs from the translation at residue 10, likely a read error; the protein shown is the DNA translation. CDR3 sequence: CACDDGNLTEQLFF. In DNA form, the CDR3 reads TGTGCCTGTGACGACGGAAATTTGACAGAACAACTCTTCTTT. The chain combines TRDV2 with TRDJ2, with D perhaps TRDD1 (5 bases). CDR1 is GEAIGNYY and CDR2 is EKD in the germline V gene. The CDR3 is 14 amino acids.

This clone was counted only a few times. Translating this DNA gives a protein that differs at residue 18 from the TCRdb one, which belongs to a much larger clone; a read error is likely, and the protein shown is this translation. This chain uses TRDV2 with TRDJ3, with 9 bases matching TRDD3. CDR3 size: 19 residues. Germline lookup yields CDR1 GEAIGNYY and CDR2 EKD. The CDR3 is CACDTFTGGSSWDTRQMIF. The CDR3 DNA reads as TGTGCCTGTGACACGTTTACTGGGGGAAGCTCCTGGGACACCCGACAGATGATTTTC.

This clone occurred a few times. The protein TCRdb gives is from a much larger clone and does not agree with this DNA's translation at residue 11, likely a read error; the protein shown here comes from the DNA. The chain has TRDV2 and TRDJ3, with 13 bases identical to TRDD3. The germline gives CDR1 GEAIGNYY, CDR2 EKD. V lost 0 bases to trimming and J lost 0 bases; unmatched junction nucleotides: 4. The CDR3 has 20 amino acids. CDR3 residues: CACDTVLGDTGSWDTRQMFF. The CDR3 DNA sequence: TGTGCCTGTGACACCGTACTGGGGGATACGGGCTCCTGGGACACCCGACAGATGTTTTTC.

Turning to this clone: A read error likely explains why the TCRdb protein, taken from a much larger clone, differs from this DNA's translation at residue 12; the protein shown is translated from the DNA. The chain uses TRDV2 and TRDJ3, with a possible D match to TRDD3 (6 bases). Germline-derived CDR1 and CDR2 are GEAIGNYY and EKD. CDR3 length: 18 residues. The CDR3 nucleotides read TGTGCCTGTGACACTGGGGGCCCTTTCTCCTGGGGCACCCGACAGATGTTTTTC. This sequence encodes CACDTGGPFSWGTRQMFF.

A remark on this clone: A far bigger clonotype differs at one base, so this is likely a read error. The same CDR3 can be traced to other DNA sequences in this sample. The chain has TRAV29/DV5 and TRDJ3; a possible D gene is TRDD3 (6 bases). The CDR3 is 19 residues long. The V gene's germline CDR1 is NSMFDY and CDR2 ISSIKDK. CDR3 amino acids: CAASVPGDSSSWDTRQMFF. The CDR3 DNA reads TGTGCAGCAAGCGTGCCTGGGGACTCGAGCTCCTGGGACACTCGACAGATGTTTTTC.

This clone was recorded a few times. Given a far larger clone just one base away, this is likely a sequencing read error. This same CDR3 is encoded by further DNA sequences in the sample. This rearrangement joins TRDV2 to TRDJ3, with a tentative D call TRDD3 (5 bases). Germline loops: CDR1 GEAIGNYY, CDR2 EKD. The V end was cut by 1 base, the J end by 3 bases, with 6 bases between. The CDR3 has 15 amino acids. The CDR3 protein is CACDTGYWDTRQMFF. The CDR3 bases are TGTGCCTGTGACACAGGATACTGGGACACCCGACAGATGTTTTTC.